These 27 T cell receptor beta chains share one sample of origin, sequenced in a study of T-cell reconstitution after alpha-beta-depleted transplantation in children (TCRdb year 2016). Sample treatment or condition, as interpreted from the label and publication: allogeneic hematopoietic cell transplantation with graft depleted of TCRalphabeta T cells and CD19 B cells. Library preparation employed PCR. For sequencing, an Illumina HiSeq 2500 was employed. Molecular barcoding was employed in the preparation of TCR libraries, with unique molecular identifiers being used to normalize TCRbeta repertoire quantification. TCRdb took the public reads, trimmed them with fastp at Q25, ran MiXCR for clone calling and kept in-frame beta chains. All rows with the same CDR3 protein become a single entry with the most common DNA and genes. Here the sample has approximately 520,000 distinct CDR3 sequences; approximately 10% occur a single time. The ten largest clones take up 14% of the sample.

The sample here was PBMCs, mostly from graft donor cells, taken 180 days after TCRalphabeta/CD19-depleted stem cell transplant. These TCRs come from a female patient under 10 years old who had a stem cell transplant for aplastic anemia, so the T cells may come from the graft donor.

Comment on this clonotype: A much bigger clone sits one base away, suggesting this may be a read error. The chain has TRBV13 and TRBJ2-5; 7 bases agree with TRBD2. V gave up 2 bases and J gave up 9 bases; unmatched junction bases: 0. CDR1 is PRHDT, CDR2 FYEKMQ, per germline (reference sequence). This CDR3 contains 11 residues. The CDR3 coding sequence is TGTGCCAGCAGCTTACGGGGGGCCCAGTACTTC. It specifies CASSLRGAQYF.

The chain joins TRBV10-3 to TRBJ2-1; TRBD2 might be the D (6 bases). Germline V gene lookup returns CDR1 ENHRY and CDR2 SYGVKD. The CDR3 runs to 13 residues. V was clipped by 4 bases and J by 10 bases, with 14 bases between them. CDR3 bases: TGTGCCATCAGTGCGACTAGGCCGTGGGAGCAGTTCTTC. Its protein product is CAISATRPWEQFF.

The chain recombines TRBV6-2 or TRBV6-3 with TRBJ1-2; no clear D. The V end lost 5 bases, the J end lost 6 bases, and 13 bases lay between the germline ends. Germline assignment: CDR1 MNHEY and CDR2 SVGEGT. The CDR3 is 13 amino acids. CDR3 DNA: TGTGCCAGCAGTGACCGGAAGGCTCATGGCTACACCTTC. Translation gives CASSDRKAHGYTF.

The gene calls are TRBV5-1 and TRBJ1-2; tentatively, D is TRBD1 (6 bases). Trimming removed 4 bases at V and 2 bases at J, with 12 bases between. The CDR3 contains 14 residues. The germline CDR1 and CDR2 sequences are SGHRS and YFSETQ. The CDR3 reads CASSPRTANYGYTF. CDR3 in DNA: TGCGCCAGCAGCCCACGGACAGCGAACTATGGCTACACCTTC.

The rearrangement joins TRBV11-2 to TRBJ2-5; D gene unclear. Per germline, CDR1 SGHAT and CDR2 FQNNGV. This CDR3 spans 15 amino acids. V shed 3 bases and J shed 0 bases, with 11 bases lying between them. The CDR3 region has the DNA TGTGCCAGCAGCTTTCGGAAGCCCTACCAAGAGACCCAGTACTTC. Translated: CASSFRKPYQETQYF.

The genes are TRBV12-3 or TRBV12-4 and TRBJ2-5; D is tentatively TRBD1 or TRBD2 (5 bases each). CDR3 length equals 15 residues. With 2 bases removed from V and 4 bases from J, the gap between germline ends came to 14 bases. CDR3 bases: TGTGCCAGCAGTTTAAGTCAGCCAGGGAGAGAGACCCAGTACTTC. It yields the protein CASSLSQPGRETQYF.

V is TRBV5-1 and J is TRBJ1-1; D not certain. CDR3 length: 13 amino acids. Germline V CDR1 and CDR2: SGHRS, YFSETQ. V was cut by 4 bases and J by 2 bases, with 9 bases left in between. In nucleotides, the CDR3 is TGCGCCAGCAGCACTGACATCAACACTGAAGCTTTCTTT. Translation gives CASSTDINTEAFF.

The sample holds a few counts of this clonotype. This chain joins TRBV19 and TRBJ1-1; 11 bases are shared with TRBD1. The V segment lost 5 bases and the J segment 3 bases; nucleotides outside the gene matches: 5. The CDR3 runs 15 residues. Germline V gives CDR1 LNHDA, CDR2 SQIVND (reference sequence). CDR3 region: CASSLGTGGHTEAFF. The DNA of the CDR3 is TGTGCCAGTAGTTTAGGGACAGGGGGACACACTGAAGCTTTCTTT.

This clonotype was counted many times. The genes are TRBV6-2 or TRBV6-3 and TRBJ2-7; 14 bases line up with TRBD2. Per germline, CDR1 MNHEY and CDR2 SVGEGT. With 0 bases clipped from V and 7 bases from J, the junction kept 11 bases outside the gene matches. This CDR3 is 18 amino acids long. CDR3: CASSYSSRTSGRLLEQYF. The CDR3, as DNA: TGTGCCAGCAGTTACTCCTCTCGGACTAGCGGGAGGTTGTTGGAGCAGTACTTC.

This clonotype showed up just a few times. The chain has TRBV20-1 and TRBJ2-5; TRBD1 might be the D (5 bases). The CDR3 consists of 12 residues. V gave up 6 bases and J gave up 4 bases, with 12 bases separating them. CDR1 is DFQATT, CDR2 SNEGSKA, per germline (reference sequence). CDR3 protein: CSAEDTGETQYF. CDR3 bases: TGCAGTGCAGAGGACACGGGAGAGACCCAGTACTTC.

The chain employs TRBV3-1 and TRBJ2-1; TRBD1 aligns across 8 bases. Germline V gene data show CDR1 as LGHDT and CDR2 as YNNKEL (reference sequence). The CDR3 sequence is 14 residues long. Trimming removed 5 bases from V and 7 bases from J; junction bases left unmatched: 7. Written as DNA, the CDR3 is TGTGCCAGCAGCAGGCGGACAGGGAAGAATGAGCAGTTCTTC. Translation gives CASSRRTGKNEQFF.

This clonotype was recorded many times. This chain connects TRBV4-1 to TRBJ1-1; D is undetermined. The CDR3 has 14 residues. Germline CDR1 MGHRA, CDR2 YSYEKL. The V and J ends lost 0 bases and 7 bases respectively, with 12 bases between them. CDR3 loop: CASSQDKGMNEAFF. CDR3 bases: TGCGCCAGCAGCCAAGATAAGGGTATGAATGAAGCTTTCTTT.

This clonotype has just a few counts. This chain links TRBV6-2 or TRBV6-3 with TRBJ1-6; D is unclear. The CDR3 extends over 11 amino acids. Germline lookup yields CDR1 MNHEY and CDR2 SVGEGT. Trimming took off 2 bases at V and 14 bases at J, with 7 bases between the two ends. The CDR3 region has the DNA TGTGCCAGCAGTTACGCGGTGGCCCTCCACTTT. Amino acids: CASSYAVALHF.

This clonotype has more than one count but fewer than ten. V is TRBV9 and J is TRBJ1-5; the D is unclear. CDR1 is SGDLS, CDR2 YYNGEE, per germline. Trimming took 1 base from V and 5 from J, leaving 7 bases between them. CDR3 length: 13 amino acids. The CDR3 DNA reads as TGTGCCAGCAGCGTATACTGGGATCAGCCCCAGCATTTT. It specifies CASSVYWDQPQHF.

The chain links TRBV5-6 to TRBJ2-1, with D possibly TRBD2 on 5 matching bases. Germline V lookup: CDR1 SGHDT, CDR2 YYEEEE. The CDR3 loop spans 18 amino acids. V lost 9 bases and J 0 bases, leaving 25 bases between the germline ends. The chain's CDR3 is CAMGPGIIWRSSYNEQFF. CDR3 sequence (DNA): TGTGCCATGGGCCCCGGGATCATCTGGCGAAGCTCCTACAATGAGCAGTTCTTC.

This clonotype was seen only a few times. The chain links TRBV7-1 to TRBJ2-1, with 10 positions matching TRBD2. TRBV7-1 is an open reading frame whose function is uncertain. This CDR3 has 22 amino acids. V gave up 3 bases and J gave up 2 bases; unmatched junction bases: 22. The chain's CDR3 is CASSSALGRGVPSGSAYNEQFF. The CDR3 DNA sequence: TGTGCCAGCAGCTCGGCTCTCGGCAGGGGGGTCCCTAGCGGGAGTGCCTACAATGAGCAGTTCTTC.

This clonotype was found a few times. The chain couples TRBV7-2 to TRBJ2-7; 12 bases fit TRBD2. Trimming removed 2 bases from V and 7 bases from J; junction bases left unmatched: 3. The germline CDR1 and CDR2 sequences are SGHTA and FQGNSA. The CDR3 spans 14 residues. The CDR3 sequence: CASSLSSGRGEQYF. The DNA for the CDR3 is TGTGCCAGCAGCTTATCTAGCGGGAGGGGTGAGCAGTACTTC.

In its sample, this clonotype was seen a few times. The chain couples TRBV28 to TRBJ2-7; either TRBD1 or TRBD2 may supply D (6 bases each). The V gene's germline CDR1 is MDHEN and CDR2 SYDVKM. V shed 5 bases and J shed 0 bases, with 32 bases lying between them. The CDR3 consists of 21 residues. CDR3: CASSPRRRLRDTNTTSYEQYV. CDR3 DNA sequence: TGTGCCAGCAGTCCCAGGAGGAGGCTGCGGGACACCAACACCACCTCCTACGAGCAGTACGTC.

This clonotype was seen many times. The chain is built from TRBV29-1 and TRBJ2-1; D is unclear. Trimming removed 2 bases from V and 8 bases from J, with 4 bases in between. The CDR3 runs to 10 residues. Per the germline V gene, CDR1 is SQVTM and CDR2 is ANQGSEA. The CDR3 region has the DNA TGCAGCGTTGAAAGAGATGAGCAGTTCTTC. Encoded protein: CSVERDEQFF.

In its sample, this clonotype was seen a few times. The chain joins TRBV10-3 to TRBJ2-5, with 12 positions matching TRBD2. J lost 7 bases, V lost 5 bases, and 5 bases had no gene match. The V gene's germline CDR1 is ENHRY and CDR2 SYGVKD. The CDR3 has 14 amino acids. The CDR3 loop is CAISLAGGPTTQYF. CDR3 nucleotide sequence: TGTGCCATCAGTCTAGCGGGAGGGCCCACGACCCAGTACTTC.

The genes are TRBV12-3 or TRBV12-4 and TRBJ1-1; TRBD1 might be the D (5 bases). The V and J ends lost 2 bases and 3 bases respectively, with 10 bases between them. The CDR3 has 14 amino acids. The CDR3 protein is CASSLRRGYTEAFF. The CDR3 DNA is TGTGCCAGCAGTTTACGGAGGGGCTACACTGAAGCTTTCTTT.

The V and J genes are TRBV7-8 and TRBJ2-1, with 9 positions matching TRBD2. The V segment lost 5 bases and the J segment 10 bases; nucleotides outside the gene matches: 12. This CDR3 is 15 amino acids long. Per germline, CDR1 SGHVS and CDR2 FQNEAQ. In DNA form, the CDR3 reads TGTGCCAGCAGCGCAGGGACTAGCCCTCCAAGGGAGCAGTTCTTC. Protein product: CASSAGTSPPREQFF.

The V and J genes are TRBV7-7 and TRBJ1-5; possible D gene TRBD1, 5 bases. V shed 4 bases and J shed 0 bases, with 22 bases lying between them. Looked up from germline, CDR1 is SSHAT and CDR2 is FNYEAQ (reference sequence). There are 19 residues in the CDR3. CDR3 region: CASSSSETETSRSNQPQHF. CDR3 sequence (DNA): TGTGCCAGCAGCTCAAGTGAGACAGAAACTTCGCGTAGCAATCAGCCCCAGCATTTT.

The V gene is TRBV18, the J gene TRBJ2-7, with TRBD2 matching over 8 bases. V shed 2 bases and J 2 bases; nucleotides not matched to a gene: 5. In germline, CDR1 is KGHSH, CDR2 LQKENI. The CDR3 is 15 amino acids. The CDR3 spells CASSPAAGGPYEQYV. DNA for the CDR3: TGTGCCAGCTCACCAGCTGCGGGAGGACCCTACGAGCAGTACGTC.

This clonotype showed up many times. The gene calls are TRBV7-2 and TRBJ2-3; D is ambiguous. The germline V and J ends were trimmed by 3 bases and 7 bases, with 8 bases remaining between them. This CDR3 region has 12 residues. CDR1 is SGHTA, CDR2 FQGNSA, per germline. The CDR3 reads CASSFKANTQYF. The CDR3 region has the DNA TGTGCCAGCAGCTTTAAAGCGAATACGCAGTATTTT.

This clonotype showed up just a few times. The chain combines TRBV19 with TRBJ2-1; no reliable D call. Germline values: CDR1 LNHDA, CDR2 SQIVND (reference sequence). V shed 3 bases and J shed 7 bases, with 10 bases lying between them. CDR3 length: 13 amino acids. The CDR3 DNA sequence: TGTGCCAGTAGTATGCGAGGTCGAAATGAGCAGTTCTTC. It encodes CASSMRGRNEQFF. Complete variable domain (other parts from reference TRBV19 and TRBJ2-1): DGGITQSPKYLFRKEGQNVTLSCEQNLNHDAMYWYRQDPGQGLRLIYYSQIVNDFQKGDIAEGYSVSREKKESFPLTVTSAQKNPTAFYLCASSMRGRNEQFFGPGTRLTVL.

In this sample, this clonotype turned up a few times. J is TRBJ2-7 and V is TRBV20-1; the match to TRBD2 covers 9 bases. This CDR3 region has 19 residues. With V trimmed by 6 bases and J by 6 bases, 27 bases remained unmatched. Germline CDR1 reads DFQATT; CDR2 reads SNEGSKA (reference sequence). The CDR3 DNA reads TGCAGTGCCGGAGGCCCCAGGGGCCCTTTGGTAGCGGGAGATGTCGAGCAGTACGTC. Its protein product is CSAGGPRGPLVAGDVEQYV.